The clone carrying this TCR beta chain was found many times. Unique molecular identifiers were incorporated during preparation of the TCRbeta library. TCRdb reprocessed the PCR reads via MiXCR and lists one record per CDR3 protein. This table has about 640,000 distinct CDR3 sequences, approximately 17% appearing once. The sample comes from a study of T-cell reconstitution after alpha-beta-depleted transplantation in children. The sequence was collected from a human donor who donated a stem cell graft to a child with acute myeloid leukemia. The source was PBMCs from the stem cell graft donor, collected from the stem cell graft.

The CDR3 coding sequence is TGTGCCATCGGGGACAGTCAATATTCACCCCTCCACTTT. This sequence encodes CAIGDSQYSPLHF. The chain combines TRBV10-3 with TRBJ1-6; 7 bases align to TRBD1. Germline V lookup: CDR1 ENHRY, CDR2 SYGVKD. J was trimmed by 8 bases and V by 8 bases; bases with no gene match: 6. The CDR3 runs to 13 residues.